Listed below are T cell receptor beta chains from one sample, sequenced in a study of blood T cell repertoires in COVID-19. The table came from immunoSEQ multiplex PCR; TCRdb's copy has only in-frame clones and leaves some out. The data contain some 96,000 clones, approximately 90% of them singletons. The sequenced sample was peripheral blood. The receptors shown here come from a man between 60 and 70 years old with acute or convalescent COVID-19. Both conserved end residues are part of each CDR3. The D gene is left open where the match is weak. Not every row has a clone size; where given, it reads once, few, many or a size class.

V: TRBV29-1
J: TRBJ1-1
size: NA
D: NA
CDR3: CSVRGVNMNTEAFF
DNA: TGCAGCGTCCGGGGAGTTAACATGAACACTGAAGCTTTCTTT

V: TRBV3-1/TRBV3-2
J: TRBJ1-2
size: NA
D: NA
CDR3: CASSQVQGRGINTF
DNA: TGTGCCAGCAGCCAAGTTCAGGGACGGGGGATAAATACTTTC

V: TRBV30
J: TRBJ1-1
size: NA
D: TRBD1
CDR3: CAWDRGGTEAFF
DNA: TGTGCCTGGGACAGGGGCGGCACTGAAGCTTTCTTT

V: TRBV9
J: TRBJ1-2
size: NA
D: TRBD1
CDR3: CASSPGTGRSYGYTF
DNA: TGTGCCAGCAGCCCCGGGACAGGGAGGTCCTATGGCTACACCTTC

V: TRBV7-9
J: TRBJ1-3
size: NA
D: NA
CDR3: CASSLEAGGNTIYF
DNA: TGTGCCAGCAGCTTAGAGGCAGGGGGAAACACCATATATTTT

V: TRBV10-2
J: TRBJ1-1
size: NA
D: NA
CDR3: CATYISGRTEAFF
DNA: TGCGCCACCTACATATCAGGTCGCACTGAAGCTTTCTTT

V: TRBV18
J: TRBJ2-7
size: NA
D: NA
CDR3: CASSPQMFASSYEQYF
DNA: TGTGCCAGCTCACCACAGATGTTCGCTAGCTCCTACGAGCAGTACTTC

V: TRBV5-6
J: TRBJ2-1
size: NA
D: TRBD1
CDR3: CASSWDRSSYNEQFF
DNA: TGTGCCAGCAGCTGGGACAGAAGCTCCTACAATGAGCAGTTCTTC

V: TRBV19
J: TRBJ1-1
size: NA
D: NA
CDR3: CASSIDQSWAELNTEAFF
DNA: TGTGCCAGTAGTATAGACCAGAGTTGGGCAGAGCTTAACACTGAAGCTTTCTTT

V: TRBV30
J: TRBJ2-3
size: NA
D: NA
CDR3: CAWSGQANTQYF
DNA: TGTGCCTGGAGCGGTCAGGCAAATACGCAGTATTTT

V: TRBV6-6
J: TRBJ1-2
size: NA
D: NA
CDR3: CASSPGWDYGYTF
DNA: TGTGCCAGCAGCCCCGGGTGGGACTATGGCTACACCTTC

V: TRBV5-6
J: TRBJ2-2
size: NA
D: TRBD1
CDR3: CASSRGTGRTGELFF
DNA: TGTGCCAGCAGCCGTGGGACAGGACGAACCGGGGAGCTGTTTTTT

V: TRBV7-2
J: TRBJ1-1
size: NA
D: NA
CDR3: CASSLETRGSSVVTEAFF
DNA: TGTGCCAGCAGCTTAGAGACCCGGGGTAGTAGCGTAGTGACTGAAGCTTTCTTT

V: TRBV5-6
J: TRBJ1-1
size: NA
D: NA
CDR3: CASSLDRMNTEAFF
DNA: TGTGCCAGCAGCTTAGACAGAATGAACACTGAAGCTTTCTTT

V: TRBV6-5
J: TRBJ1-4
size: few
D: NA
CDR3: CASSKRGTSNEKLFF
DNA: TGTGCCAGCAGTAAAAGGGGGACCTCTAATGAAAAACTGTTTTTT